This entry lists 7 T cell receptor beta chains sequenced from one sample in a study of T cells expressing NK-cell markers. TCRdb reprocessed the 5' RACE reads and stores each CDR3 protein as one record, lacking DNA. In total, the table holds roughly 450,000 distinct CDR3 sequences. Sequenced: blood T cells: a sorted CD56 or NKG2C T cell subset, CD4+ or CD8+ T cells, or bulk PBMC T cells (not recorded which). The receptor source for this set is a woman in her forties or fifties in good health.

The CDR3 region is CASKERRLKTGELFF. This sequence joins TRBV12-3 or TRBV12-4 and TRBJ2-2; TCRdb outputs TRBD1, but without DNA this stays unchecked. This CDR3 spans 15 amino acids.

The gene calls are TRBV6-5 and TRBJ1-2; the D call from TCRdb, TRBD1, cannot be confirmed without DNA. From germline, CDR1 is MNHEY and CDR2 SVGAGI. The CDR3 consists of 12 residues. The CDR3 reads CATGQGGYGYTF.

This chain connects TRBV6-1 to TRBJ2-7; the TCRdb call, TRBD2, lacks DNA for checking. This CDR3 spans 19 amino acids. Looked up from germline, CDR1 is MNHNS and CDR2 is SASEGT. The CDR3 loop is CASRRGSVSGVLLRGEQYF.

The V gene is TRBV18, the J gene TRBJ2-2; the TCRdb call, TRBD1, lacks DNA for checking. The germline CDR1 and CDR2 sequences are KGHSH and LQKENI. This CDR3 is 17 amino acids long. Here the CDR3 reads CASSPLLSGLDTGELFF.

V gene TRBV2 combines with J gene TRBJ2-6; TCRdb picks TRBD1, but there is no DNA to check that call. Germline CDR1 SNHLY, CDR2 FYNNEI. The CDR3 spans 14 residues. The chain's CDR3 is CASSTQGGANVLTF.

V gene TRBV6-5 combines with J gene TRBJ2-3; the D call from TCRdb, TRBD1, cannot be confirmed without DNA. Germline V gives CDR1 MNHEY, CDR2 SVGAGI. The CDR3 has 15 amino acids. This chain's CDR3 is CASRRPGTGTDTQYF.

The chain's CDR3 is CSARDERDSYEQYF. The J gene is TRBJ2-7, the V gene TRBV20-1; TCRdb picks TRBD1, but there is no DNA to check that call. The CDR3 sequence is 14 residues long. From germline, CDR1 is DFQATT and CDR2 SNEGSKA (reference sequence).